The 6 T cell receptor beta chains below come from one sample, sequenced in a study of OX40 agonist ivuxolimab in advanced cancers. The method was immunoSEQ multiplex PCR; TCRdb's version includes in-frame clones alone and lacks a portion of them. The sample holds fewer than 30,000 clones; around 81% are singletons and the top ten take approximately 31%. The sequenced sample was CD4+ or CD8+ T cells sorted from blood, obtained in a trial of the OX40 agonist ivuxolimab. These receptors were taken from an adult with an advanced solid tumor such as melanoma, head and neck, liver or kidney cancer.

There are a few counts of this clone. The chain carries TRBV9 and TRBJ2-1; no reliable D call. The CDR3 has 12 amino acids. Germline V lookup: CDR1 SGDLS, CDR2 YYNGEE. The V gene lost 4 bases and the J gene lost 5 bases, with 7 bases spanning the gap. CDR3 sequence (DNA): TGTGCCAGCAGCCGCGACGACAATGAGCAGTTCTTC. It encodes CASSRDDNEQFF.

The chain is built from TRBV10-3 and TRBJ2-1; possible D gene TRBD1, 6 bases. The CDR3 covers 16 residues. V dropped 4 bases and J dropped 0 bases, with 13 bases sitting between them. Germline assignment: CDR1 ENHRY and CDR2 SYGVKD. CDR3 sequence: CAISVGGRSSYNEQFF. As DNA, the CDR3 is TGTGCCATCAGTGTTGGGGGCCGGAGCTCCTACAATGAGCAGTTCTTC.

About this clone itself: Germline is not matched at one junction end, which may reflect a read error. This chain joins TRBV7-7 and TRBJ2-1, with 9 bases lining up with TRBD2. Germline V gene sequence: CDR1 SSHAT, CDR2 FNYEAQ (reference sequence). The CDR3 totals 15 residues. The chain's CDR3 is CASSSGLATDLEQFF. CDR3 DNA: TGTGCTAGCAGCTCGGGACTAGCAACCGACCTTGAGCAGTTCTTC.

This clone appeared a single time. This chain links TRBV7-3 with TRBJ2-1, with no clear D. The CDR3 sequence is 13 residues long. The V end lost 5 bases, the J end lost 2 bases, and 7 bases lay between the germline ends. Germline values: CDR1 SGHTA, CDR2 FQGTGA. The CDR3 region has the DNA TGTGCCAGCAGCGCCGATACCTACAATGAGCAGTTCTTC. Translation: CASSADTYNEQFF.

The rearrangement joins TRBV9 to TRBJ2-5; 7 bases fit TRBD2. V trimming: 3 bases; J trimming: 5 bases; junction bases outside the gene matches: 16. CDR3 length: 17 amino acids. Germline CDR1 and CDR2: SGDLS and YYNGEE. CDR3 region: CASSGGSGTILGETQYF. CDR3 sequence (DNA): TGTGCCAGCAGCGGGGGGAGCGGGACGATCCTAGGGGAGACCCAGTACTTC.

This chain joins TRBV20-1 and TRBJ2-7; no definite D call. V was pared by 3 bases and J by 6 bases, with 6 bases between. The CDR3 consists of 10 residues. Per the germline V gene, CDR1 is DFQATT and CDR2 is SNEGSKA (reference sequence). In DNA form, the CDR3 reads TGCAGTGCTAGGATCTCCGAGCAGTACTTC. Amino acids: CSARISEQYF.